Each of the 32 T cell receptor beta chains below was sequenced from the same sample in a study of blood T cell repertoires in COVID-19. Sequencing used immunoSEQ multiplex PCR; TCRdb keeps in-frame clones, though not all of them. The sample yields over 250,000 clones, roughly nine tenths seen once. Source material: PBMCs or T cells enriched from blood (not recorded which). The receptors derive from a man between 60 and 75 years old who had recovered from COVID-19.

The V gene is TRBV2, the J gene TRBJ2-7; 7 bases are shared with TRBD1. The V gene's germline CDR1 is SNHLY and CDR2 FYNNEI. This CDR3 is built from 11 residues. The V and J ends lost 6 bases and 7 bases, in that order; junction bases with no gene match: 3. The CDR3 nucleotides are TGTGCCAGCAGACAGGGGCGAGAGCAGTACTTC. Residues: CASRQGREQYF.

The V and J genes are TRBV11-3 and TRBJ2-1; a weak D match, TRBD2 (6 bases). V lost 4 bases and J lost 1, with 23 bases in between. Looked up from germline, CDR1 is SGHNT and CDR2 is YENEEA. The CDR3 consists of 19 residues. CDR3 sequence: CASSSEGLALSASYNEQFF. The CDR3, as DNA: TGTGCCAGCAGCTCGGAGGGGCTAGCGTTAAGCGCTTCCTACAATGAGCAGTTCTTC. Using reference TRBV11-3 and TRBJ2-1 for the parts outside the CDR3, the full variable domain is EAGVVQSPRYKIIEKKQPVAFWCNPISGHNTLYWYLQNLGQGPELLIRYENEEAVDDSQLPKDRFSAERLKGVDSTLKIQPAELGDSAVYLCASSSEGLALSASYNEQFFGPGTRLTVL.

This chain uses TRBV2 with TRBJ2-1, with a possible D match to TRBD1 (6 bases). V lost 2 bases, J lost 10 bases, and 18 bases lay in between. CDR1 is SNHLY and CDR2 is FYNNEI in the germline V gene. The CDR3 is 15 residues long. CDR3 coding DNA: TGTGCCAGCAGTGAAATATCACCAGGGGCGGGCGAGCAGTTCTTC. Translating gives CASSEISPGAGEQFF.

V and J are TRBV5-1 and TRBJ2-3; D may be TRBD2 (5 bases). CDR3 length equals 14 residues. V lost 3 bases to trimming and J lost 4 bases, with 12 bases between them. Germline CDR1 and CDR2: SGHRS and YFSETQ. For the CDR3, the DNA is TGCGCCAGCAGCTCGATCCCACTAGCAGATACGCAGTATTTT. Its protein is CASSSIPLADTQYF. The full variable domain, in which reference TRBV5-1 and TRBJ2-3 provide the parts outside the CDR3, is KAGVTQTPRYLIKTRGQQVTLSCSPISGHRSVSWYQQTPGQGLQFLFEYFSETQRNKGNFPGRFSGRQFSNSRSEMNVSTLELGDSALYLCASSSIPLADTQYFGPGTRLTVL.

This chain joins TRBV27 and TRBJ2-1, with 9 positions matching TRBD2. Germline trimming cut 2 bases from V and 0 bases from J; bases unmatched to any gene: 8. This CDR3 region has 18 residues. CDR1 and CDR2 (germline): MNHEY, SMNVEV (reference sequence). CDR3 in amino acids: CASSLAGGLPSSYNEQFF. CDR3 bases: TGTGCCAGCAGTTTAGCGGGAGGGCTCCCTAGCTCCTACAATGAGCAGTTCTTC.

The V and J genes are TRBV30 and TRBJ1-2; no clear D gene. Looked up from germline, CDR1 is GTSNPN and CDR2 is SVGIG (reference sequence). V dropped 3 bases and J dropped 4 bases, with 6 bases sitting between them. The CDR3 consists of 11 residues. The CDR3 region is CAWRAAYGYTF. CDR3 DNA sequence: TGTGCCTGGAGAGCCGCCTATGGCTACACCTTC. The full variable domain, in which reference TRBV30 and TRBJ1-2 provide the parts outside the CDR3, is SQTIHQWPATLVQPVGSPLSLECTVEGTSNPNLYWYRQAAGRGLQLLFYSVGIGQISSEVPQNLSASRPQDRQFILSSKKLLLSDSGFYLCAWRAAYGYTFGSGTRLTVV.

The chain couples TRBV11-3 to TRBJ2-1; 9 positions agree with TRBD1. The CDR3 consists of 15 residues. The germline gives CDR1 SGHNT, CDR2 YENEEA. V was clipped by 4 bases and J by 7 bases; unmatched bases: 8. Here the CDR3 reads CASSSGQGTRNEQFF. CDR3 bases: TGTGCCAGCAGCTCCGGACAGGGGACGCGGAATGAGCAGTTCTTC.

This chain uses TRBV6-5 with TRBJ2-2; D uncertain. The ends were cut back, 7 bases at V and 7 bases at J, with 13 bases in the middle. This CDR3 is built from 13 residues. Germline lookup yields CDR1 MNHEY and CDR2 SVGAGI. In DNA, the CDR3 is TGTGCCAGCACCCCGCGGTCAGACGGGGAGCTGTTTTTT. Its protein is CASTPRSDGELFF.

This chain uses TRBV7-9 with TRBJ2-7; 8 bases are shared with TRBD1. CDR1 and CDR2 (germline): SEHNR, FQNEAQ (reference sequence). The CDR3 runs to 15 residues. The ends lost 4 bases at V and 3 bases at J; junction bases unmatched: 8. The CDR3 region has the DNA TGTGCCAGCAGCTCCGACAGGGGCCGCGGCTACGAGCAGTACTTC. This codes for CASSSDRGRGYEQYF.

The V call is TRBV18, the J call TRBJ1-1, with 7 bases matching TRBD1. V shed 8 bases, J shed 1 base, and the junction held 7 bases outside the gene matches. From germline, CDR1 is KGHSH and CDR2 LQKENI. The CDR3 totals 14 residues. The DNA for the CDR3 is TGTGCCAGCCGCCAGGGACAGCAGAACACTGAAGCTTTCTTT. This translates into CASRQGQQNTEAFF. Variable domain in full (rest from reference TRBV18 and TRBJ1-1): NAGVMQNPRHLVRRRGQEARLRCSPMKGHSHVYWYRQLPEEGLKFMVYLQKENIIDESGMPKERFSAEFPKEGPSILRIQQVVRGDSAAYFCASRQGQQNTEAFFGQGTRLTVV.

This clone has just one count. In DNA form, the CDR3 reads TGCAGCGTTGGAGCTACAGGGGCCCATGGCTACACCTTC. Its translation: CSVGATGAHGYTF. The V and J genes are TRBV29-1 and TRBJ1-2, with 7 bases that match TRBD1. Germline-derived CDR1 and CDR2 are SQVTM and ANQGSEA. The V and J ends lost 4 bases and 6 bases, in that order; junction bases with no gene match: 8. The CDR3 is 13 amino acids.

This clone has more than one count but fewer than ten. The genes are TRBV18 and TRBJ1-4; TRBD1 matches at 9 bases. With V trimmed by 5 bases and J by 5 bases, 3 bases remained unmatched. The CDR3 runs to 14 residues. Germline V gives CDR1 KGHSH, CDR2 LQKENI. The CDR3 region is CASSIGQGNEKLFF. CDR3 in DNA: TGTGCCAGCTCAATCGGACAGGGGAATGAAAAACTGTTTTTT.

In regard to this clone: Mismatch with germline at one junction end may stem from a read error. The gene calls are TRBV7-3 and TRBJ2-3; no clear D gene. The CDR3 extends over 15 amino acids. Germline V gives CDR1 SGHTA, CDR2 FQGTGA. This CDR3 reads CASSLNGPSTDTQYF. CDR3 sequence (DNA): TGTGCCAGCAGTTTAAACGGTCCCAGCACAGATACGCAGTATTTT. Full variable domain (missing parts from reference TRBV7-3 and TRBJ2-3): GAGVSQTPSNKVTEKGKYVELRCDPISGHTALYWYRQSLGQGPEFLIYFQGTGAADDSGLPNDRFFAVRPEGSVSTLKIQRTERGDSAVYLCASSLNGPSTDTQYFGPGTRLTVL.

The chain links TRBV29-1 to TRBJ2-7, with 13 bases fitting TRBD2. Germline V gives CDR1 SQVTM, CDR2 ANQGSEA. CDR3 length: 16 residues. With 1 base clipped from V and 1 base from J, the junction kept 4 bases outside the gene matches. The CDR3 nucleotides are TGCAGCGTTGAAGGGACTAGCGGGAGTAGTTCCTACGAGCAGTACTTC. Translation: CSVEGTSGSSSYEQYF.

J is TRBJ2-7 and V is TRBV6-2 or TRBV6-3, with D hard to call. Trimming removed 4 bases from V and 7 bases from J, with 11 bases in between. The CDR3 is made up of 12 amino acids. Germline V CDR1 and CDR2: MNHEY, SVGEGT. The CDR3 DNA follows: TGTGCCAGCAGTTCCCGGAGCACTGAGCAGTACTTC. As protein: CASSSRSTEQYF.

CDR3 sequence: CASSRGTSGVLSEQYF. The DNA of the CDR3 is TGTGCCAGCAGTAGAGGGACTAGCGGGGTGCTTTCCGAGCAGTACTTC. The chain uses TRBV6-6 and TRBJ2-7, with 13 nucleotides matching TRBD2. The CDR3 contains 16 residues. V gave up 5 bases and J gave up 6 bases; unmatched junction bases: 10. Germline V CDR1 and CDR2: MNHNY, SVGAGI (reference sequence).

J is TRBJ1-5 and V is TRBV11-2; 9 bases align to TRBD1. The CDR3 consists of 15 residues. The V and J ends lost 5 bases and 1 base, in that order; junction bases with no gene match: 3. Germline V lookup: CDR1 SGHAT, CDR2 FQNNGV. CDR3 nucleotide sequence: TGTGCCAGCAGCCCAACAGGGGGCAGCAATCAGCCCCAGCATTTT. Translation: CASSPTGGSNQPQHF.

The chain combines TRBV11-2 with TRBJ2-5; TRBD2 is a possible D gene (5 bases). The CDR3 extends over 15 amino acids. In germline, CDR1 is SGHAT, CDR2 FQNNGV. The V end was cut by 0 bases, the J end by 5 bases, with 13 bases between. This chain's CDR3 is CASSLEYGNAETQYF. The DNA for the CDR3 is TGTGCCAGCAGCTTAGAGTACGGGAATGCGGAGACCCAGTACTTC.

Only one count was recorded for this clone. J is TRBJ2-1 and V is TRBV7-8; D gene unclear. Germline-derived CDR1 and CDR2 are SGHVS and FQNEAQ. This CDR3 has 15 amino acids. Trimming cost V 5 bases and J 8 bases, with 19 bases left between them. The CDR3 bases are TGTGCCAGCAGCCCTACTGTGAGTGGTCGGGATGAGCAGTTCTTC. This codes for CASSPTVSGRDEQFF.

The chain links TRBV5-1 to TRBJ2-1; D call uncertain. Germline V gene lookup returns CDR1 SGHRS and CDR2 YFSETQ. The CDR3 runs 14 residues. V lost 0 bases to trimming and J lost 7 bases, with 11 bases between them. CDR3 sequence reads: CASSLVGQTNEQFF. The CDR3 nucleotides read TGCGCCAGCAGCTTGGTTGGGCAGACGAATGAGCAGTTCTTC.

The gene calls are TRBV7-9 and TRBJ2-1, with D possibly being TRBD1 (7 bases). CDR1 SEHNR and CDR2 FQNEAQ come from the germline V gene (reference sequence). The CDR3 is made up of 14 amino acids. With 5 bases removed from V and 5 bases from J, the gap between germline ends came to 13 bases. The DNA for the CDR3 is TGTGCCAGCAGCGCGGGACAGTACAACAATGAGCAGTTCTTC. Translation: CASSAGQYNNEQFF.

The V gene is TRBV14, the J gene TRBJ2-7; no firm D call. This CDR3 has 13 amino acids. Trimming took off 6 bases at V and 5 bases at J, with 14 bases between the two ends. The germline CDR1 and CDR2 sequences are SGHDN and FVKESK. CDR3 loop: CASSQALRDEQYF. The CDR3 coding sequence is TGTGCCAGCAGTCAGGCCCTTCGAGACGAGCAGTACTTC.

V and J are TRBV27 and TRBJ1-2; weak D call: TRBD1 (6 bases). Germline V gene data show CDR1 as MNHEY and CDR2 as SMNVEV (reference sequence). The CDR3 covers 14 residues. Trimming cost V 1 base and J 3 bases, with 9 bases left between them. The CDR3 DNA follows: TGTGCCAGCAGTTTATTGGGGGCGGACTATGGCTACACCTTC. This translates into CASSLLGADYGYTF.

V gene TRBV30 combines with J gene TRBJ2-7; 8 nucleotides align to TRBD1. The germline V gene has CDR1 GTSNPN and CDR2 SVGIG (reference sequence). The CDR3 is made up of 15 amino acids. The V gene end was trimmed by 0 bases and the J gene end by 2 bases; junction bases not matched to a gene: 6. CDR3 nucleotides: TGTGCCTGGAGTGTACGCTCAGGGGGCACCTACGAGCAGTACTTC. Protein: CAWSVRSGGTYEQYF.

V and J are TRBV2 and TRBJ1-5; D is undetermined. Trimming removed 6 bases at V and 1 base at J, with 10 bases between. The germline V gene encodes CDR1 SNHLY and CDR2 FYNNEI. The CDR3 covers 14 residues. The CDR3 reads CASRRDKSNQPQHF. As DNA, the CDR3 is TGTGCCAGCAGGCGAGACAAGAGCAATCAGCCCCAGCATTTT.

The chain uses TRBV5-8 and TRBJ1-1, with a possible D match to TRBD1 (6 bases). CDR3 length equals 12 residues. Trimming stripped 4 bases from V and 8 bases from J, with 12 bases between. Germline V CDR1 and CDR2: SGHTS, YDEGEE. DNA for the CDR3: TGTGCCAGCAGCACAAGACAGGTAGAAGCTTTCTTT. Residues: CASSTRQVEAFF.

V usage is TRBV7-2 and J usage is TRBJ1-1; D is unresolved. V was trimmed by 5 bases and J by 1 base, leaving 11 bases between them. The CDR3 contains 14 residues. In germline, CDR1 is SGHTA, CDR2 FQGNSA. The CDR3 sequence: CASSIQTENTEAFF. The CDR3 nucleotides are TGTGCCAGCAGCATACAGACGGAGAACACTGAAGCTTTCTTT. The full variable domain, rest sourced from reference TRBV7-2 and TRBJ1-1, is GAGVSQSPSNKVTEKGKDVELRCDPISGHTALYWYRQSLGQGLEFLIYFQGNSAPDKSGLPSDRFSAERTGGSVSTLTIQRTQQEDSAVYLCASSIQTENTEAFFGQGTRLTVV.

J is TRBJ1-2 and V is TRBV3-1 (or the pseudogene TRBV3-2), with 7 bases matching TRBD1. Germline V gene data show CDR1 as LGHDT and CDR2 as YNNKEL (reference sequence). This CDR3 has 17 residues. The J segment lost 4 bases and the V segment lost 7 bases, leaving 18 bases of the junction unmatched. The CDR3 bases are TGTGCCAGCATCTTCTACTGGGGGCGAGGGGGCGGCTATGGCTACACCTTC. Its translation is CASIFYWGRGGGYGYTF.

The chain links TRBV27 to TRBJ2-7; 12 bases align to TRBD2. This CDR3 comprises 15 residues. V lost 3 bases to trimming and J lost 3 bases; unmatched junction nucleotides: 3. Germline CDR1 is MNHEY and CDR2 is SMNVEV (reference sequence). The DNA for the CDR3 is TGTGCCAGCAGTTTCGGGACTAGCGGGTACTACGAGCAGTACTTC. Its protein is CASSFGTSGYYEQYF.

The V call is TRBV7-6, the J call TRBJ2-1; D perhaps matches TRBD2 (5 bases). Germline V gene sequence: CDR1 SGHVS, CDR2 FNYEAQ. This CDR3 has 15 amino acids. The V end was cut by 5 bases, the J end by 0 bases, with 11 bases between. CDR3 nucleotide sequence: TGTGCCAGCAGCCTCAGCGGAAGCTCCTACAATGAGCAGTTCTTC. Its protein product is CASSLSGSSYNEQFF.

The chain couples TRBV30 to TRBJ1-5; D ambiguous. Germline assignment: CDR1 GTSNPN and CDR2 SVGIG (reference sequence). V shed 0 bases and J shed 7 bases, with 10 bases lying between them. This CDR3 region has 13 residues. As DNA, the CDR3 is TGTGCCTGGAGTGTGGGCTTGGGCCAGCCCCAGCATTTT. Amino acid sequence: CAWSVGLGQPQHF.

The CDR3 coding sequence is TGTGCCAGCAGTTCCCCCAGGGGGGAGCAGTACTTC. Translating gives CASSSPRGEQYF. This chain joins TRBV27 and TRBJ2-7; 7 bases agree with TRBD1. The V segment lost 4 bases and the J segment 7 bases; nucleotides outside the gene matches: 4. Germline CDR1 and CDR2: MNHEY and SMNVEV (reference sequence). The CDR3 totals 12 residues.